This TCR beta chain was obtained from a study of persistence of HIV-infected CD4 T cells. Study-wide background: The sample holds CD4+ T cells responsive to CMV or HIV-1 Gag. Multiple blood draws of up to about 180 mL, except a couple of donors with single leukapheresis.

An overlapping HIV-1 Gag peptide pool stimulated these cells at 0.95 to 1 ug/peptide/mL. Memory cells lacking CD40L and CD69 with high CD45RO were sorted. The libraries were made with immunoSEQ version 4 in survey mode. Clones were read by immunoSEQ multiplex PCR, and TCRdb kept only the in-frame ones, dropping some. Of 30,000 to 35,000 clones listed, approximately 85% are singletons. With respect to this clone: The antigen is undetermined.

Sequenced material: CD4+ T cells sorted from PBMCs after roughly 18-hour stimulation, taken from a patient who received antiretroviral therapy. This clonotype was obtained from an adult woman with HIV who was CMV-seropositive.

CDR3 bases: TGTGCCTGGAGTTCAGGGTTCCCTAATGAAAAACTGTTTTTT. Encoded protein: CAWSSGFPNEKLFF. The chain is built from TRBV30 and TRBJ1-4, with a weak D call TRBD1 (5 bases). This CDR3 spans 14 amino acids. V was shortened by 2 bases and J by 3 bases, with 10 bases between the two germline ends. Germline V gene lookup returns CDR1 GTSNPN and CDR2 SVGIG (reference sequence).